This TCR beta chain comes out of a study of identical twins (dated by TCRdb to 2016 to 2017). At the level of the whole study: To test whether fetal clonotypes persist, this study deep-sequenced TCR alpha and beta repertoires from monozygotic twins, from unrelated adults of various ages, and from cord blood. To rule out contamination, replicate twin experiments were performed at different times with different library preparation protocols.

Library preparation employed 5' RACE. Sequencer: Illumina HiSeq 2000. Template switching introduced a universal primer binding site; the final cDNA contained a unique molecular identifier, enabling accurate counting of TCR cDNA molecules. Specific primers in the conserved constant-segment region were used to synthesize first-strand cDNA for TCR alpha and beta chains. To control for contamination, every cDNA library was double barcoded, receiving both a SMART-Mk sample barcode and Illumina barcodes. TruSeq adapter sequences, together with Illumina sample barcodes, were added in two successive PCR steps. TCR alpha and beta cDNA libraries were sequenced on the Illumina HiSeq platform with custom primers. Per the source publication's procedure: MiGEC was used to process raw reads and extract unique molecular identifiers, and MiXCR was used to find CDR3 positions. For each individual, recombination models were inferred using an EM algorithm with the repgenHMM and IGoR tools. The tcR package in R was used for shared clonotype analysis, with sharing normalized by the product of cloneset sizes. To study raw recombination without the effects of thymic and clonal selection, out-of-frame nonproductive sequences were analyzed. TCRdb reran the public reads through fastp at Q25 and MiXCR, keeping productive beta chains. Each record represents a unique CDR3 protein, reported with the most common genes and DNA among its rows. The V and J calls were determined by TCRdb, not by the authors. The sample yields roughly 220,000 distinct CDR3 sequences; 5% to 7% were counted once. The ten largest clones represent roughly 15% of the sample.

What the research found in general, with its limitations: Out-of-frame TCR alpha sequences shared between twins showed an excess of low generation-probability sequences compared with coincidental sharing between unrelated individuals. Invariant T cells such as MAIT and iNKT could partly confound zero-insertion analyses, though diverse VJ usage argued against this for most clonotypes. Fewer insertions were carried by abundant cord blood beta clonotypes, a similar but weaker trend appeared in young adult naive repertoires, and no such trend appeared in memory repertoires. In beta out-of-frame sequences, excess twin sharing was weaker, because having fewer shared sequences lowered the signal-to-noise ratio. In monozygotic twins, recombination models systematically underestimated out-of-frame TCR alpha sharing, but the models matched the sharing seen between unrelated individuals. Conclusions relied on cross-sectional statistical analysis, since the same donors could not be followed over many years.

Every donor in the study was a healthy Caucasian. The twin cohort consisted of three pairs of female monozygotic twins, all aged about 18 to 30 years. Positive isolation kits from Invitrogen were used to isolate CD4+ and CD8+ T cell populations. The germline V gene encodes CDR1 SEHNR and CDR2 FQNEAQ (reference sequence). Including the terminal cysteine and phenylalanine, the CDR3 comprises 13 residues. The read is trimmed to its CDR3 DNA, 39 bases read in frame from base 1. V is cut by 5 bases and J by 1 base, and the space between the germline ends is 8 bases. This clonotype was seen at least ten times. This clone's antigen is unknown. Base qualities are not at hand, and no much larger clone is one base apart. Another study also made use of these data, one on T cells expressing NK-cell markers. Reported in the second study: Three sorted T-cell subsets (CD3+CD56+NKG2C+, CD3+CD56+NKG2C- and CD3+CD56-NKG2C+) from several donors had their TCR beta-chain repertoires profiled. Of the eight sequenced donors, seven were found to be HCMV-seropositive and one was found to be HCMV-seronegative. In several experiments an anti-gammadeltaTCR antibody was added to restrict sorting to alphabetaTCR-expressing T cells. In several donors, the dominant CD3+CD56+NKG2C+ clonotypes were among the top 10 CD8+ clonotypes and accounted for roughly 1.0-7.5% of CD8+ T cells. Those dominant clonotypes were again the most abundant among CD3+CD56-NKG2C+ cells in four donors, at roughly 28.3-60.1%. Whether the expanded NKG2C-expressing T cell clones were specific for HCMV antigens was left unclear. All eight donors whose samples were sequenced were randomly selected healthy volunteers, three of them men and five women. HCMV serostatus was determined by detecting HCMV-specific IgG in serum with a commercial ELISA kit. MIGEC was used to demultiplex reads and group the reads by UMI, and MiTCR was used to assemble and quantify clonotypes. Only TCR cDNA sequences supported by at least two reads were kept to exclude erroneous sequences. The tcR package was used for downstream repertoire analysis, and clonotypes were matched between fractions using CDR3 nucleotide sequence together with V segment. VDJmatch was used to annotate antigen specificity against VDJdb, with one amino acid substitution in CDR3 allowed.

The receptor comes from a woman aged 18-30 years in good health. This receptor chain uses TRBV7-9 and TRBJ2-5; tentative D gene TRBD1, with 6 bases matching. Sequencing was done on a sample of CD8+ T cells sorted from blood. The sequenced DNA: TGTGCCAGCAGCCTAGGGGGCCAAGAGACCCAGTACTTC. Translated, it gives CASSLGGQETQYF.